Listed below are T cell receptor beta chains from one sample, sequenced in a study of PD-L1 blockade in urothelial cancer. Generated by immunoSEQ multiplex PCR, the TCRdb table keeps only in-frame clones and is missing some. Found here are roughly 50,000 clones, approximately 81% of them singletons; the top ten hold approximately 4%. The sample in question was PBMCs, obtained around atezolizumab (anti-PD-L1) treatment. Receptors were obtained from a man in his 70s with urothelial cancer. Each CDR3 is given with its conserved first and last residue. The D gene is left open where the match is weak. Size is omitted from some rows. Given values are once, few, many or a class for expanded clones.

v_call: TRBV21-1; d_call: -; j_call: TRBJ2-5; clone_size: -; cdr3_aa: CASSKKDRGGGETQYF; cdr3_nt: TGTGCCAGCAGCAAAAAGGACAGGGGAGGAGGAGAGACCCAGTACTTC
v_call: TRBV5-1; d_call: TRBD2; j_call: TRBJ2-2; clone_size: -; cdr3_aa: CASSLLSSGGTGELFF; cdr3_nt: TGCGCCAGCAGCTTGCTATCTAGCGGGGGGACCGGGGAGCTGTTTTTT
v_call: TRBV29-1; d_call: -; j_call: TRBJ1-1; clone_size: -; cdr3_aa: CSVSRGGDTEAFF; cdr3_nt: TGCAGCGTCTCGCGGGGGGGGGACACTGAAGCTTTCTTT
v_call: TRBV11-1; d_call: TRBD2; j_call: TRBJ2-3; clone_size: -; cdr3_aa: CASSFLPPGTSGGTDTQYF; cdr3_nt: TGTGCCAGCAGCTTCCTACCCCCCGGGACTAGCGGCGGCACAGATACGCAGTATTTT
v_call: TRBV19; d_call: TRBD2; j_call: TRBJ2-1; clone_size: -; cdr3_aa: CASSRSSGGVDSYNEQFF; cdr3_nt: TGTGCCAGTAGCCGGTCTAGCGGCGGTGTAGACTCCTACAATGAGCAGTTCTTC
v_call: TRBV23-1; d_call: -; j_call: TRBJ1-2; clone_size: -; cdr3_aa: CASSQSSVSPYGYTF; cdr3_nt: TGCGCCAGCAGTCAATCCTCGGTAAGTCCCTATGGCTACACCTTC
v_call: TRBV18; d_call: -; j_call: TRBJ2-3; clone_size: -; cdr3_aa: CASSPPGGFTDTQYF; cdr3_nt: TGTGCCAGCTCACCACCGGGGGGATTCACAGATACGCAGTATTTT
v_call: TRBV7-9; d_call: -; j_call: TRBJ2-7; clone_size: -; cdr3_aa: CASSLAFSRGPSLYEQYF; cdr3_nt: TGTGCCAGCAGCTTAGCGTTCTCCAGGGGACCCAGTCTTTACGAGCAGTACTTC
v_call: TRBV11-3; d_call: TRBD2; j_call: TRBJ2-1; clone_size: -; cdr3_aa: CASSLEGSGRNNEQFF; cdr3_nt: TGTGCCAGCAGCTTAGAAGGTAGCGGGAGGAACAATGAGCAGTTCTTC
v_call: TRBV19; d_call: TRBD1; j_call: TRBJ2-7; clone_size: -; cdr3_aa: CASSMGTGASYEQYF; cdr3_nt: TGTGCCAGTAGTATGGGAACAGGGGCGTCCTACGAGCAGTACTTC
v_call: TRBV28; d_call: -; j_call: TRBJ1-2; clone_size: few; cdr3_aa: CASSWRRDSVWYTF; cdr3_nt: TGTGCCAGCAGTTGGCGACGGGACTCCGTGTGGTACACCTTC
v_call: TRBV30; d_call: TRBD2; j_call: TRBJ2-5; clone_size: -; cdr3_aa: CAWSVRGGGTQYF; cdr3_nt: TGTGCCTGGAGTGTACGGGGCGGGGGGACCCAGTACTTC
v_call: TRBV6-6; d_call: -; j_call: TRBJ1-1; clone_size: few; cdr3_aa: CASQNQGSTEAFF; cdr3_nt: TGTGCCAGCCAGAACCAGGGGTCTACTGAAGCTTTCTTT
v_call: TRBV15; d_call: TRBD1; j_call: TRBJ1-3; clone_size: -; cdr3_aa: CATSRRTGGLPGNTIYF; cdr3_nt: TGTGCCACCAGCAGGCGGACAGGGGGCCTACCTGGAAACACCATATATTTT
v_call: TRBV7-9; d_call: -; j_call: TRBJ1-2; clone_size: -; cdr3_aa: CASSTPGNYGYTF; cdr3_nt: TGTGCCAGCAGCACCCCGGGAAACTATGGCTACACCTTC
v_call: TRBV28; d_call: -; j_call: TRBJ2-1; clone_size: -; cdr3_aa: CASSSGTFNNEQFF; cdr3_nt: TGTGCCAGCAGTTCCGGGACTTTTAACAATGAGCAGTTCTTC
v_call: TRBV7-9; d_call: TRBD1; j_call: TRBJ2-3; clone_size: -; cdr3_aa: CASSLGTGPTDTQYF; cdr3_nt: TGTGCCAGCAGCTTAGGGACAGGGCCCACAGATACGCAGTATTTT
v_call: TRBV2; d_call: -; j_call: TRBJ2-2; clone_size: -; cdr3_aa: CASRPTEGNTGELFF; cdr3_nt: TGTGCCAGCAGACCCACAGAGGGGAACACCGGGGAGCTGTTTTTT
v_call: TRBV11-3; d_call: -; j_call: TRBJ2-7; clone_size: few; cdr3_aa: CASSLDPAGPILQYF; cdr3_nt: TGTGCCAGCAGCTTAGATCCGGCGGGACCGATTCTGCAGTACTTC
v_call: TRBV5-4; d_call: TRBD2; j_call: TRBJ2-5; clone_size: -; cdr3_aa: CASRSGTSGGGETQYF; cdr3_nt: TGTGCCAGCAGATCCGGGACTAGCGGGGGGGGAGAGACCCAGTACTTC
v_call: TRBV2; d_call: TRBD2; j_call: TRBJ2-7; clone_size: -; cdr3_aa: CASSDSQRGAGEQYF; cdr3_nt: TGTGCCAGCAGTGATAGCCAGCGGGGGGCAGGAGAGCAGTACTTC
v_call: TRBV6-6; d_call: -; j_call: TRBJ1-4; clone_size: few; cdr3_aa: CASRQRGATNEKLFF; cdr3_nt: TGTGCCAGCCGTCAACGGGGTGCAACTAATGAAAAACTGTTTTTT
v_call: TRBV5-4; d_call: -; j_call: TRBJ2-3; clone_size: -; cdr3_aa: CASSGRGGGMTDTQYF; cdr3_nt: TGTGCCAGCAGCGGAAGAGGCGGGGGCATGACAGATACGCAGTATTTT
v_call: TRBV2; d_call: -; j_call: TRBJ2-1; clone_size: medium-sized; cdr3_aa: CASSGGLYNEQFF; cdr3_nt: TGTGCCAGCAGTGGGGGGCTCTACAATGAGCAGTTCTTC
v_call: TRBV12-2; d_call: -; j_call: TRBJ2-7; clone_size: -; cdr3_aa: CASRLAWGQGYEQYF; cdr3_nt: TGTGCAAGTCGCTTAGCTTGGGGACAGGGGTACGAGCAGTACTTC
v_call: TRBV6-6; d_call: TRBD2; j_call: TRBJ2-3; clone_size: -; cdr3_aa: CASSRGLAENTQYF; cdr3_nt: TGTGCCAGCAGCCGGGGACTAGCGGAGAATACGCAGTATTTT
v_call: TRBV6-1; d_call: TRBD2; j_call: TRBJ2-4; clone_size: -; cdr3_aa: CASSRTSGKNIQYF; cdr3_nt: TGTGCCAGCAGTAGGACTAGCGGGAAAAACATTCAGTACTTC
v_call: TRBV19; d_call: TRBD2; j_call: TRBJ2-2; clone_size: -; cdr3_aa: CASSTPTSVGGELFF; cdr3_nt: TGTGCCAGTAGTACCCCTACTAGCGTCGGCGGGGAGCTGTTTTTT
v_call: TRBV7-6; d_call: TRBD1; j_call: TRBJ2-1; clone_size: -; cdr3_aa: CASSLLRGTGNEQFF; cdr3_nt: TGTGCCAGCAGTTTACTACGGGGGACAGGGAATGAGCAGTTCTTC
v_call: TRBV19; d_call: TRBD1; j_call: TRBJ2-3; clone_size: -; cdr3_aa: CASSVRQGAVTQYF; cdr3_nt: TGTGCCAGTAGTGTCCGACAGGGGGCGGTTACGCAGTATTTT